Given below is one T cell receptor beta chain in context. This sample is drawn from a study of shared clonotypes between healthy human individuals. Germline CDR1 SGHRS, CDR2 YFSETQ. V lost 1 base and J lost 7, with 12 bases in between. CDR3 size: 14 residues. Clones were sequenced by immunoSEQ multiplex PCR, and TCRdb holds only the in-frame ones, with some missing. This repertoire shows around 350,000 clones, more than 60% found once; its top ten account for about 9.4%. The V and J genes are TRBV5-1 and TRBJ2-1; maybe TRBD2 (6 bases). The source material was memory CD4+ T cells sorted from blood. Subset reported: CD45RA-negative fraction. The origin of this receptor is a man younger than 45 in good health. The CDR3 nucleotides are TGCGCCAGCAGCTTGCTAACTAGCTCGAATGAGCAGTTCTTC. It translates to CASSLLTSSNEQFF. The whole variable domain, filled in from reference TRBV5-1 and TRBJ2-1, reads KAGVTQTPRYLIKTRGQQVTLSCSPISGHRSVSWYQQTPGQGLQFLFEYFSETQRNKGNFPGRFSGRQFSNSRSEMNVSTLELGDSALYLCASSLLTSSNEQFFGPGTRLTVL.